This record looks at one T cell receptor beta chain sequence and its context. Its antigen is not known. Other DNA sequences from this sample encode an identical CDR3 as well. This specimen belongs to a study of cytomegalovirus exposure and HLA in healthy donors. Measured with immunoSEQ multiplex PCR; TCRdb has only the in-frame clones, and not every one. Counted here are 110,000 to 150,000 clones, just over 85% occurring once; the ten biggest clones make up roughly 7.7%. Overall study findings and caveats: Most TCRs appeared rarely, but some public TCRs recurred in many donors.

The CDR3 runs to 14 residues. V lost 2 bases to trimming and J lost 3 bases; unmatched junction nucleotides: 4. Germline V gene data show CDR1 as SGHKS and CDR2 as YYEKEE (reference sequence). Specimen: PBMCs. The rearrangement joins TRBV5-5 to TRBJ1-2; 7 bases fit TRBD1. The TCR was taken from a woman aged 18-29 years in good health and CMV-seropositive. As DNA, the CDR3 is TGTGCCAGCAGCTTAGACAGGGCCTACTATGGCTACACCTTC. Translated: CASSLDRAYYGYTF. The entire variable domain, with the rest obtained from reference TRBV5-5 and TRBJ1-2, is as follows: DAGVTQSPTHLIKTRGQQVTLRCSPISGHKSVSWYQQVLGQGPQFIFQYYEKEERGRGNFPDRFSARQFPNYSSELNVNALLLGDSALYLCASSLDRAYYGYTFGSGTRLTVV.